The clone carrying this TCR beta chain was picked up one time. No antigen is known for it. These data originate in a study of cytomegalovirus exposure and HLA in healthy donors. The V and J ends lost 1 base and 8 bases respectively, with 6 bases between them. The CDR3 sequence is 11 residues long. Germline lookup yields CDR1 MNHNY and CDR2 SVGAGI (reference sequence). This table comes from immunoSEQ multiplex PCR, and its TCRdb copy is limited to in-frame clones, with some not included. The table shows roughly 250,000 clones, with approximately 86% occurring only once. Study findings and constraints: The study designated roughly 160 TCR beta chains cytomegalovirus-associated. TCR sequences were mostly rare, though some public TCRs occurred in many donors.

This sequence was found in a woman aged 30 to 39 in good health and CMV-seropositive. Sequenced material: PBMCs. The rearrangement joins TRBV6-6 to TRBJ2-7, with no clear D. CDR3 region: CASSYFEKQYF. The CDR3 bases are TGTGCCAGCAGTTACTTTGAGAAGCAGTACTTC.